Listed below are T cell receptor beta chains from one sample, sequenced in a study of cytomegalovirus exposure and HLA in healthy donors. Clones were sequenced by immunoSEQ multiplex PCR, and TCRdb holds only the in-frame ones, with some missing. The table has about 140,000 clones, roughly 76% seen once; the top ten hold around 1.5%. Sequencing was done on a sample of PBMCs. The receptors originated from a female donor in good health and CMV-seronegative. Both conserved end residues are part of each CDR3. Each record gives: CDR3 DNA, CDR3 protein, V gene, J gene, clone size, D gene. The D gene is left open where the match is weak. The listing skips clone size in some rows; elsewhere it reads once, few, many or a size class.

TGTGCCAGCAGTGCCGGGACATCGAACACTGAAGCTTTCTTT	CASSAGTSNTEAFF	TRBV6-5	TRBJ1-1	-	-
TGTGCCAGCAGCCCGGGACAAAACTATGGCTACACCTTC	CASSPGQNYGYTF	TRBV7-2	TRBJ1-2	-	-
TGTGCCAGCACCTCCAACGGGAGGGAAATCTATGAGCAGTTCTTC	CASTSNGREIYEQFF	TRBV13	TRBJ2-1	-	TRBD2
TGTGCCAGCAGCCGGACTACAGCCTATAATTCACCCCTCCACTTT	CASSRTTAYNSPLHF	TRBV7-3	TRBJ1-6	few	-
TGTGCCAGTAGTATGGACAGGGTCATGTATAATCAGCCCCAGCATTTT	CASSMDRVMYNQPQHF	TRBV19	TRBJ1-5	-	TRBD1
TGCGCCAGCAGCAGTGGACTAGCGGGGGCGCTCAACACAGATACGCAGTATTTT	CASSSGLAGALNTDTQYF	TRBV5-1	TRBJ2-3	-	TRBD2
TGTGCCAGCAGTCTAGACAGAGCAACTAATGAAAAACTGTTTTTT	CASSLDRATNEKLFF	TRBV28	TRBJ1-4	-	-
TGTGCCAGTAGTACCGGGACACTGAACACTGAAGCTTTCTTT	CASSTGTLNTEAFF	TRBV19	TRBJ1-1	-	-
TGTGCCAGCAGTGAACCTCCTGGCCACACCCAAGCTTTCTTT	CASSEPPGHTQAFF	TRBV25-1	TRBJ1-1	few	-
TGTGCCATCAGCCCCTGGTCAGGGGGTGAAACTGAAGCTTTCTTT	CAISPWSGGETEAFF	TRBV10-3	TRBJ1-1	-	TRBD1
TGTGCCAGCAGTTACCGGGCTAACTATGGCTACACCTTC	CASSYRANYGYTF	TRBV6-5	TRBJ1-2	-	-
TGTGCCAGCAGTCTGGGGACAGGGGCGAACACTGAAGCTTTCTTT	CASSLGTGANTEAFF	TRBV27	TRBJ1-1	many	TRBD1
TGTGCCAGCAGCAATGCGGGACAGAAGATCTATGGCTACACCTTC	CASSNAGQKIYGYTF	TRBV21-1	TRBJ1-2	-	-
TGTGCCAGCAGCTTCAGACAGGGGTCCACCGGGGAGCTGTTTTTT	CASSFRQGSTGELFF	TRBV7-2	TRBJ2-2	-	TRBD1
TGTGCCAGCAGTAGCGGGGCCCCGATACTCACAGATACGCAGTATTTT	CASSSGAPILTDTQYF	TRBV2	TRBJ2-3	-	TRBD2
TGTGCCAGCAGTGAAAGAGTCCAGGGCCGAGGATTGGCATTT	CASSERVQGRGLAF	TRBV2	TRBJ1-5	-	-
TGTGCCAGCAGCGTAGTAGGGGGCAGCACCTACGAGCAGTACTTC	CASSVVGGSTYEQYF	TRBV9	TRBJ2-7	-	TRBD1
TGTGCCAGCAGCTCCCGGACAGGGGCAGGAAACACCATATATTTT	CASSSRTGAGNTIYF	TRBV5-4	TRBJ1-3	-	TRBD1
TGCGCCAGCAGCTTAACTGTGAACCTGAACACTGAAGCTTTCTTT	CASSLTVNLNTEAFF	TRBV5-1	TRBJ1-1	-	-
TGTGCCAGCACGGGGGGGCAGGTCTACGAGCAGTACTTC	CASTGGQVYEQYF	TRBV6-5	TRBJ2-7	few	TRBD2
TGTGCCAGCGCTGGGGTCAGGGGCGATGAGCAGTTCTTC	CASAGVRGDEQFF	TRBV7-3	TRBJ2-1	-	-
TGTGCCAGCAGCCCTAGCGGGGGTCGCACAGATACGCAGTATTTT	CASSPSGGRTDTQYF	TRBV2	TRBJ2-3	-	TRBD2
TGTGCCAGCAACGGCGAGAGCAGGGCCATCGGTACGCAGTATTTT	CASNGESRAIGTQYF	TRBV2	TRBJ2-3	few	-
TGTGCCAGCAGCGCGGGGACAGGGATTGCCTACGAGCAGTACTTC	CASSAGTGIAYEQYF	TRBV7-6	TRBJ2-7	-	TRBD1
TGTGCCAGCAGCTTGGGGGTAGCGGGAGCGTCTGAGCAGTTCTTC	CASSLGVAGASEQFF	TRBV5-6	TRBJ2-1	-	TRBD2
TGCGCCAGCTCGGGCGGGTTAGCGGGGACCACAGATACGCAGTATTTT	CASSGGLAGTTDTQYF	TRBV10-2	TRBJ2-3	-	TRBD2
TGTGCCAGCTCCGCCGGGAAGAACACTGAAGCTTTCTTT	CASSAGKNTEAFF	TRBV9	TRBJ1-1	few	-
TGTGCCAGTCGGAGTGGCACCGGGGAGCTGTTTTTT	CASRSGTGELFF	TRBV2	TRBJ2-2	once	-
TGTGCCAGCACCACGGACAGGGCTAGCGGGGAGCTGTTTTTT	CASTTDRASGELFF	TRBV2	TRBJ2-2	-	TRBD1
TGTGCCAGCAGTCCACTCGTGCACACAGATACGCAGTATTTT	CASSPLVHTDTQYF	TRBV6-6	TRBJ2-3	-	-
TGTGCCAGCAGCAGAGGACAGAATACGCAGTATTTT	CASSRGQNTQYF	TRBV7-6	TRBJ2-3	-	-
TGTGCCAGCAAAGACTTTAACTCCTACAATGAGCAGTTCTTC	CASKDFNSYNEQFF	TRBV6-1	TRBJ2-1	-	-
TGTGCCAGCAGTTACAACTTACAGGGGGCCCATTCACCCCTCCACTTT	CASSYNLQGAHSPLHF	TRBV6-5	TRBJ1-6	-	TRBD1
TGTGCCAGCCGCCCCGGGACATTATACTACGAGCAGTACTTC	CASRPGTLYYEQYF	TRBV27	TRBJ2-7	once	-
TGTGCCAGCAGCCTTGAGCGGGGAACCGGGGAGCTGTTTTTT	CASSLERGTGELFF	TRBV7-2	TRBJ2-2	-	TRBD2
TGTGCCAGAAGCCTGCGTAAAGAGACCCAGTACTTC	CARSLRKETQYF	TRBV5-3	TRBJ2-5	-	-
TGTGCCAGCAGTTGGAGGACAGGGGAGTCGGCCAATGAGCAGTTCTTC	CASSWRTGESANEQFF	TRBV27	TRBJ2-1	-	TRBD1
TGTGCCAGCAGCCGCCAGGGTGGCACTGAAGCTTTCTTT	CASSRQGGTEAFF	TRBV7-9	TRBJ1-1	few	-